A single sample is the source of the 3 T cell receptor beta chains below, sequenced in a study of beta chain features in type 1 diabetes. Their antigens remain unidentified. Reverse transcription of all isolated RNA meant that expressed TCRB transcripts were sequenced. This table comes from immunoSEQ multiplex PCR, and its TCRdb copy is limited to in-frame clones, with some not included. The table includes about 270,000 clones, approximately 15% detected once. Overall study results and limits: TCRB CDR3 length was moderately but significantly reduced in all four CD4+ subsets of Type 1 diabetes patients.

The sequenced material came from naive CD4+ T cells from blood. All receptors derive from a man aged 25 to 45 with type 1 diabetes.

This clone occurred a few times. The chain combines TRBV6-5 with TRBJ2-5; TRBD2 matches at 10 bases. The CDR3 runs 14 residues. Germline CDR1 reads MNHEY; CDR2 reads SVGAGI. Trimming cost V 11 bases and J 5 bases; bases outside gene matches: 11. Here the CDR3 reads CAVKGGLAMETQYF. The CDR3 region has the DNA TGTGCCGTCAAGGGGGGACTAGCGATGGAGACCCAGTACTTC.

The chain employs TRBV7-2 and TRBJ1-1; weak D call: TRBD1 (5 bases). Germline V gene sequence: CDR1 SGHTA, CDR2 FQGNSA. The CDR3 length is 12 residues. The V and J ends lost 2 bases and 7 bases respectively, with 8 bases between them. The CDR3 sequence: CASSLMTDEAFF. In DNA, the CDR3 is TGTGCCAGCAGCTTAATGACAGATGAAGCTTTCTTT.

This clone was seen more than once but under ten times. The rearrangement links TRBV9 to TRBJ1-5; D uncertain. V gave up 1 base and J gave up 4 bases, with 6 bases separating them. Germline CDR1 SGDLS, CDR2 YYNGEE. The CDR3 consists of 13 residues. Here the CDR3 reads CASSVNENQPQHF. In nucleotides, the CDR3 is TGTGCCAGCAGCGTAAACGAGAATCAGCCCCAGCATTTT.